These 24 T cell receptor beta chains share one sample of origin, sequenced in a study of T cell changes during pregnancy in multiple sclerosis. Some clones are missing from TCRdb's copy, which holds only in-frame ones; the method was immunoSEQ multiplex PCR. The sample yields 45,000 to 60,000 clones, more than 75% seen once. This material consisted of CD8+ T cells from peripheral blood mononuclear cells, taken before pregnancy. All receptors come from a female donor with multiple sclerosis, enrolled in a pregnancy study.

V gene TRBV7-8 combines with J gene TRBJ2-7; 8 bases are a match to TRBD1. CDR3 length: 16 residues. The germline V gene has CDR1 SGHVS and CDR2 FQNEAQ. V lost 1 base and J lost 4; bases outside the gene matches: 9. The CDR3 DNA is TGTGCCAGCAGCTTAGGGGGGACAGGACCCCGTTACGAGCAGTACTTC. It is translated as CASSLGGTGPRYEQYF.

The chain combines TRBV6-5 with TRBJ1-2; TRBD1 matches 8 bases. V was clipped by 3 bases and J by 4 bases; unmatched bases: 7. The CDR3 has 15 residues. Looked up from germline, CDR1 is MNHEY and CDR2 is SVGAGI. The CDR3 nucleotides read TGTGCCAGCAGTTATCTAAGGACAGGGACCTATGGCTACACCTTC. Translation gives CASSYLRTGTYGYTF.

This clone was detected only once. The rearrangement joins TRBV9 to TRBJ2-3; TRBD2 matches at 7 bases. Per the germline V gene, CDR1 is SGDLS and CDR2 is YYNGEE. The CDR3 covers 14 residues. The V and J ends lost 3 bases and 4 bases, in that order; junction bases with no gene match: 5. The CDR3 is CASSDRLAADTQYF. CDR3 in DNA: TGTGCCAGCAGCGACCGACTAGCCGCAGATACGCAGTATTTT.

The V call is TRBV7-2, the J call TRBJ1-2; 9 nucleotides line up with TRBD1. Germline V CDR1 and CDR2: SGHTA, FQGNSA. The CDR3 is 13 amino acids. The trim removed 5 bases at V and 6 bases at J, leaving 4 bases unmatched. The CDR3 loop is CASSTGTGNGYTF. DNA for the CDR3: TGTGCCAGCAGCACCGGGACAGGGAATGGCTACACCTTC. Full variable domain (missing parts from reference TRBV7-2 and TRBJ1-2): GAGVSQSPSNKVTEKGKDVELRCDPISGHTALYWYRQSLGQGLEFLIYFQGNSAPDKSGLPSDRFSAERTGGSVSTLTIQRTQQEDSAVYLCASSTGTGNGYTFGSGTRLTVV.

The rearrangement links TRBV5-4 to TRBJ2-7; TRBD1 agrees at 9 bases. Trimming took 0 bases from V and 4 from J; bases not matched to a gene: 2. The CDR3 spans 14 residues. Germline V gene lookup returns CDR1 SGHNT and CDR2 YYREEE (reference sequence). The CDR3 loop is CASSLATGGYEQYF. CDR3 coding DNA: TGTGCCAGCAGCTTGGCGACAGGGGGTTACGAGCAGTACTTC.

The V call is TRBV4-3, the J call TRBJ2-2; 7 bases are a match to TRBD1. The CDR3 consists of 15 residues. In germline, CDR1 is LGHNA, CDR2 YSLEER. V gave up 4 bases and J gave up 5 bases; unmatched junction bases: 7. DNA for the CDR3: TGCGCCAGCAGCCCGCGCGGACAGGTAACCGGGGAGCTGTTTTTT. Translated: CASSPRGQVTGELFF.

The V gene is TRBV7-9, the J gene TRBJ2-7; no definite D call. The germline V gene has CDR1 SEHNR and CDR2 FQNEAQ (reference sequence). This CDR3 contains 11 residues. Trimming took off 2 bases at V and 7 bases at J, with 6 bases between the two ends. CDR3 coding DNA: TGTGCCAGCAGCTTATCCCAAGAGCAGTACTTC. It encodes CASSLSQEQYF.

The V gene is TRBV4-1, the J gene TRBJ1-2; D remains unclear. Germline CDR1 MGHRA, CDR2 YSYEKL. Trimming removed 1 base from V and 4 bases from J, with 10 bases in between. The CDR3 extends over 14 amino acids. In DNA, the CDR3 is TGCGCCAGCAGCCAAGTGCACAGCTCCTATGGCTACACCTTC. As protein: CASSQVHSSYGYTF.

The chain employs TRBV4-1 and TRBJ2-7, with a weak D call TRBD1 (5 bases). There are 14 residues in the CDR3. The V end was cut by 0 bases, the J end by 5 bases, with 11 bases between. Germline V gene sequence: CDR1 MGHRA, CDR2 YSYEKL. The CDR3 reads CASSQEGPGDEQYF. CDR3 sequence (DNA): TGCGCCAGCAGCCAAGAGGGGCCCGGAGACGAGCAGTACTTC.

V usage is TRBV4-3 and J usage is TRBJ2-1, with a weak D call TRBD2 (7 bases). V lost 3 bases and J 4 bases, leaving 22 bases between the germline ends. Germline CDR1 and CDR2: LGHNA and YSLEER. This CDR3 has 18 amino acids. The CDR3 sequence is CASSHLGGGTSTYNEQFF. The CDR3 DNA reads as TGCGCCAGCAGCCATCTAGGGGGGGGGACATCCACATACAATGAGCAGTTCTTC.

This chain uses TRBV7-7 with TRBJ2-7, with TRBD2 matching 9 bases. This CDR3 has 14 amino acids. The junction had 8 bases not matched to a gene; V was cut back by 5 bases and J by 6 bases. The V gene's germline CDR1 is SSHAT and CDR2 FNYEAQ (reference sequence). The CDR3 region is CASSPGTSSSEQYF. DNA of the CDR3: TGTGCCAGCAGCCCGGGGACTAGCTCTTCCGAGCAGTACTTC.

CDR3 nucleotide sequence: TGTGCCAGTAGTATAGGGGGACAAATAGGCGCTGAAGCTTTCTTT. Protein: CASSIGGQIGAEAFF. The chain joins TRBV19 to TRBJ1-1; D perhaps matches TRBD1 (6 bases). The CDR3 has 15 residues. The V gene lost 1 base and the J gene lost 6 bases, with 15 bases spanning the gap. In germline, CDR1 is LNHDA, CDR2 SQIVND (reference sequence).

This clone has only one observation. The chain employs TRBV4-3 and TRBJ2-6, with D uncertain. Germline loops: CDR1 LGHNA, CDR2 YSLEER. The CDR3 spans 17 residues. Trimming left V 5 bases short and J 0 bases short, with 14 bases between. CDR3: CASSDGASVSGANVLTF. The CDR3 region has the DNA TGCGCCAGCAGCGACGGCGCAAGCGTCTCTGGGGCCAACGTCCTGACTTTC.

V gene TRBV7-6 combines with J gene TRBJ2-5; TRBD1 might be the D (8 bases). The germline gives CDR1 SGHVS, CDR2 FNYEAQ. Trimming shortened V by 1 base and J by 7 bases, and 22 bases separated the two germline ends. The CDR3 is made up of 17 amino acids. The CDR3 loop is CASSLGAGQEDRGTQYF. The CDR3 coding sequence is TGTGCCAGCAGCTTAGGAGCGGGACAGGAGGATCGCGGGACCCAGTACTTC.

This chain joins TRBV7-9 and TRBJ2-7; 8 positions match TRBD1. J was trimmed by 4 bases and V by 5 bases; bases with no gene match: 10. Germline V gives CDR1 SEHNR, CDR2 FQNEAQ (reference sequence). The CDR3 is made up of 15 amino acids. The CDR3 loop reads CASSPRQGPDYEQYF. The CDR3 DNA reads TGTGCCAGCAGCCCGAGACAGGGGCCGGATTACGAGCAGTACTTC. Using reference TRBV7-9 and TRBJ2-7 for the parts outside the CDR3, the full variable domain is DTGVSQNPRHKITKRGQNVTFRCDPISEHNRLYWYRQTLGQGPEFLTYFQNEAQLEKSRLLSDRFSAERPKGSFSTLEIQRTEQGDSAMYLCASSPRQGPDYEQYFGPGTRLTVT.

The chain combines TRBV10-3 with TRBJ1-6; TRBD1 might be the D (5 bases). The CDR3 spans 13 residues. Germline V gene sequence: CDR1 ENHRY, CDR2 SYGVKD. The V end was cut by 9 bases, the J end by 5 bases, with 11 bases between. The CDR3 coding sequence is TGTGCCATAAAGCGGGGCGATAATTCACCCCTCCACTTT. It translates to CAIKRGDNSPLHF.

CDR3 DNA sequence: TGTGCCACCAGCAGAGATCCTAACGGCGGGACAGTCTATGGCTACACCTTC. Amino acids: CATSRDPNGGTVYGYTF. This chain uses TRBV15 with TRBJ1-2; 7 positions match TRBD1. This CDR3 region has 17 residues. The germline V gene has CDR1 LNHNV and CDR2 YYDKDF (reference sequence). V lost 0 bases, J lost 4 bases, and 11 bases stayed unmatched. The variable domain in full, completed from reference TRBV15 and TRBJ1-2, reads DAMVIQNPRYQVTQFGKPVTLSCSQTLNHNVMYWYQQKSSQAPKLLFHYYDKDFNNEADTPDNFQSRRPNTSFCFLDIRSPGLGDTAMYLCATSRDPNGGTVYGYTFGSGTRLTVV.

V is TRBV7-9 and J is TRBJ1-2, with 8 nucleotides matching TRBD1. The V and J ends lost 4 bases and 5 bases, in that order; junction bases with no gene match: 9. Germline CDR1 is SEHNR and CDR2 is FQNEAQ (reference sequence). The CDR3 contains 15 residues. The CDR3 region has the DNA TGTGCCAGCAGCTCCCGTCCGGACAGGGAGTATGGCTACACCTTC. This codes for CASSSRPDREYGYTF.

The rearrangement links TRBV13 to TRBJ2-3; D unresolved. Germline CDR1 is PRHDT and CDR2 is FYEKMQ (reference sequence). V was clipped by 2 bases and J by 1 base, with 7 bases between them. CDR3 length: 14 amino acids. CDR3 sequence: CASSLSTGTDTQYF. CDR3 bases: TGTGCCAGCAGCTTAAGTACAGGCACAGATACGCAGTATTTT.

This chain connects TRBV4-1 to TRBJ2-3; 8 bases agree with TRBD2. The CDR3 contains 17 residues. V shed 3 bases and J 4 bases; nucleotides not matched to a gene: 12. Germline V lookup: CDR1 MGHRA, CDR2 YSYEKL. As DNA, the CDR3 is TGCGCCAGCAGCCAGGGGGGACTAGGGGGGCCGGCAGATACGCAGTATTTT. Amino acids: CASSQGGLGGPADTQYF.

The chain combines TRBV7-9 with TRBJ2-7; 7 nucleotides agree with TRBD1. Per the germline V gene, CDR1 is SEHNR and CDR2 is FQNEAQ (reference sequence). J lost 0 bases, V lost 3 bases, and 11 bases had no gene match. This CDR3 has 17 amino acids. In DNA, the CDR3 is TGTGCCAGCAGCTTTCCCTTCTCCGACAGGGTCTCCTACGAGCAGTACTTC. Translated, it gives CASSFPFSDRVSYEQYF.

The chain has TRBV20-1 and TRBJ1-2; 8 bases agree with TRBD1. V was pared by 6 bases and J by 3 bases, with 0 bases of the junction left unmatched. Germline values: CDR1 DFQATT, CDR2 SNEGSKA (reference sequence). The CDR3 has 11 residues. The CDR3 here is CSATGDYGYTF. CDR3 DNA: TGCAGTGCGACAGGGGACTATGGCTACACCTTC.

Sample share makes this clone medium-sized. V is TRBV6-4 and J is TRBJ2-1; 10 bases align to TRBD2. Trimming removed 2 bases from V and 6 bases from J; junction bases left unmatched: 1. The CDR3 length is 14 residues. The germline V gene encodes CDR1 MRHNA and CDR2 SNTAGT. CDR3 nucleotide sequence: TGTGCCAGCAGTGACAGCGGGGGGGCCAATGAGCAGTTCTTC. Its translation: CASSDSGGANEQFF.

The rearrangement uses TRBV4-3 and TRBJ1-1; D gene ambiguous. This CDR3 has 15 residues. V dropped 2 bases and J dropped 0 bases, with 10 bases sitting between them. In germline, CDR1 is LGHNA, CDR2 YSLEER. DNA for the CDR3: TGCGCCAGCAGCCAATCGAACAGAATGAACACTGAAGCTTTCTTT. This gives the protein CASSQSNRMNTEAFF.